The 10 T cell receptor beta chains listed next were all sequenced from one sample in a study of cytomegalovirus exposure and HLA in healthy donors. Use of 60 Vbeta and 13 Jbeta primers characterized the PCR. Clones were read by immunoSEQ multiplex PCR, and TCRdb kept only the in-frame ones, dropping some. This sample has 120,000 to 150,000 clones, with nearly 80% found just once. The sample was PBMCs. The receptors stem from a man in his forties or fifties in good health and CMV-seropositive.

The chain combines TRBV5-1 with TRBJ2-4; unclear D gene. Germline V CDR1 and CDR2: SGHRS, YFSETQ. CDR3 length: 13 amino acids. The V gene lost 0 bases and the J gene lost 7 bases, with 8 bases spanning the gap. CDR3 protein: CASSLEAENIQYF. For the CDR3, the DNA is TGCGCCAGCAGCTTGGAGGCGGAGAACATTCAGTACTTC.

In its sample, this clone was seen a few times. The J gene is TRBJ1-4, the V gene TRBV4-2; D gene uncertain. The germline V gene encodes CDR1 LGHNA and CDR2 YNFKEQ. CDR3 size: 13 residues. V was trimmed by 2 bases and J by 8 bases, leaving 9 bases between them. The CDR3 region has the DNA TGTGCCAGCAGCCAACGGGAAGACGAAAAACTGTTTTTT. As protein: CASSQREDEKLFF.

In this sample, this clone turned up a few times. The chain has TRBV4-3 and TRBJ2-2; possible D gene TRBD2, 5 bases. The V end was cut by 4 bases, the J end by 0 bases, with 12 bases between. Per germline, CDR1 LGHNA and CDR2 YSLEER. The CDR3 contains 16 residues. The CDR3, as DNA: TGCGCCAGCAGCCGCTATAGCGACGCGAACACCGGGGAGCTGTTTTTT. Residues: CASSRYSDANTGELFF.

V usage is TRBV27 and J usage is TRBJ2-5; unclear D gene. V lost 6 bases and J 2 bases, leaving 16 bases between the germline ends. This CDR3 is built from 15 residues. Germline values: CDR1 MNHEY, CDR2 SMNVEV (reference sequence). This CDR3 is CASSRRRGEQETQYF. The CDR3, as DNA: TGTGCCAGCAGCCGCCGTAGAGGCGAGCAAGAGACCCAGTACTTC.

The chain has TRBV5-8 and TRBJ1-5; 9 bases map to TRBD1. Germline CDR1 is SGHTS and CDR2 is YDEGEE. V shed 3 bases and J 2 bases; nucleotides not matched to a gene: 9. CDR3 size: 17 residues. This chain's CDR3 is CASSSGQGNKGNQPQHF. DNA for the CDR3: TGTGCCAGCAGCTCGGGACAGGGCAATAAGGGCAATCAGCCCCAGCATTTT.

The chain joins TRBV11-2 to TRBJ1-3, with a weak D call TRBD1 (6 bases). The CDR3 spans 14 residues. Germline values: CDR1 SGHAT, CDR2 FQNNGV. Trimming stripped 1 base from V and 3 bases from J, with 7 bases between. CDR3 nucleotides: TGTGCCAGCAGCTTAGGAGGGGGTGGAAACACCATATATTTT. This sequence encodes CASSLGGGGNTIYF.

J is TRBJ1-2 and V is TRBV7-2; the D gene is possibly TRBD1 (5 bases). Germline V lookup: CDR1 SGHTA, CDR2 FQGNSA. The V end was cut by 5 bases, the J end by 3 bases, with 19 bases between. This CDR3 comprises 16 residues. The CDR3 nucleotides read TGTGCCAGCAGCGTTTTTCAGGGTAGTGAGCACTATGGCTACACCTTC. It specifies CASSVFQGSEHYGYTF. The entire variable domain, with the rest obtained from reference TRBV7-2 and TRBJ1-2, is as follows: GAGVSQSPSNKVTEKGKDVELRCDPISGHTALYWYRQSLGQGLEFLIYFQGNSAPDKSGLPSDRFSAERTGGSVSTLTIQRTQQEDSAVYLCASSVFQGSEHYGYTFGSGTRLTVV.

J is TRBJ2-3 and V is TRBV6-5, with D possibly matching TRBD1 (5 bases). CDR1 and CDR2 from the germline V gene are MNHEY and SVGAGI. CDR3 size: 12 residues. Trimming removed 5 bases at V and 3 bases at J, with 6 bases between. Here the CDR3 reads CASSPGTDTQYF. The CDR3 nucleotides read TGTGCCAGCAGTCCAGGGACAGATACGCAGTATTTT.

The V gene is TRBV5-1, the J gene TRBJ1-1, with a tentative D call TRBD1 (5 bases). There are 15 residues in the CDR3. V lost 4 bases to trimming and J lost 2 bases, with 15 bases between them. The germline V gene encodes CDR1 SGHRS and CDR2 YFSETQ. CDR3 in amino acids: CASSPKTTVNTEAFF. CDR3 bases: TGCGCCAGCAGCCCAAAGACGACAGTCAACACTGAAGCTTTCTTT. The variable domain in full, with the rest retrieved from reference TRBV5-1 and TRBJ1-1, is KAGVTQTPRYLIKTRGQQVTLSCSPISGHRSVSWYQQTPGQGLQFLFEYFSETQRNKGNFPGRFSGRQFSNSRSEMNVSTLELGDSALYLCASSPKTTVNTEAFFGQGTRLTVV.

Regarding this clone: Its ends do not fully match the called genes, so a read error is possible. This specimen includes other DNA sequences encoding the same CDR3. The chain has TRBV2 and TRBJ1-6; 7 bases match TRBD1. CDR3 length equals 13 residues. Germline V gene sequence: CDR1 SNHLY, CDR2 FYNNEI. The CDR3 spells CASYPGGYSPLHF. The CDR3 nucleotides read TGTGCCAGCTACCCAGGGGGGTATTCCCCCCTCCACTTT.